These 27 T cell receptor beta chains originate from one sample sequenced in a study of STAT3 mutations in large granular lymphocyte leukemia. The antigens for these receptors are not known. Whole-study findings and limits: At least one immunodominant TCR beta clonotype appeared in every T-cell large granular lymphocyte leukemia patient.

Measured with immunoSEQ multiplex PCR; TCRdb has only the in-frame clones, and not every one. The table records 30,000 to 35,000 clones, more than 60% of them present only once. Sequenced: peripheral blood mononuclear cells. The receptor source for this set is a woman between 50 and 59 years old with T-cell large granular lymphocyte leukemia. Some clones in this sample may be carry-over from other donors' samples.

The chain couples TRBV5-1 to TRBJ1-2; D is perhaps TRBD1 (6 bases). This CDR3 region has 16 residues. Trimming cost V 0 bases and J 0 bases, with 12 bases left between them. Germline V gene lookup returns CDR1 SGHRS and CDR2 YFSETQ. The CDR3 sequence is CASSLAGQRTNYGYTF. The CDR3 DNA follows: TGCGCCAGCAGCTTGGCCGGACAGCGAACTAACTATGGCTACACCTTC.

The rearrangement links TRBV5-1 to TRBJ2-7; 7 bases fit TRBD2. The V gene's germline CDR1 is SGHRS and CDR2 YFSETQ. Germline trimming cut 0 bases from V and 1 base from J; bases unmatched to any gene: 1. The CDR3 loop spans 14 amino acids. CDR3: CASSLAGGSYEQYF. For the CDR3, the DNA is TGCGCCAGCAGCTTGGCCGGGGGGTCCTACGAGCAGTACTTC.

The chain links TRBV5-1 to TRBJ2-7; the match to TRBD1 covers 9 bases. CDR1 and CDR2 (germline): SGHRS, YFSETQ. The CDR3 is 20 residues long. The V segment lost 5 bases and the J segment 6 bases; nucleotides outside the gene matches: 27. CDR3 region: CASSVTGGDARAGIRGEQYF. Here the CDR3 DNA reads TGCGCCAGCAGTGTCACAGGGGGCGACGCGAGGGCAGGAATACGTGGCGAGCAGTACTTC.

The V and J genes are TRBV15 and TRBJ2-7; possibly TRBD2 for D (5 bases). Trimming stripped 5 bases from V and 6 bases from J, with 11 bases between. The V gene's germline CDR1 is LNHNV and CDR2 YYDKDF (reference sequence). The CDR3 is 12 residues long. The CDR3 sequence: CATSAEGFEQYF. Written as DNA, the CDR3 is TGTGCCACCAGCGCTGAGGGATTCGAGCAGTACTTC. Full variable domain (missing parts from reference TRBV15 and TRBJ2-7): DAMVIQNPRYQVTQFGKPVTLSCSQTLNHNVMYWYQQKSSQAPKLLFHYYDKDFNNEADTPDNFQSRRPNTSFCFLDIRSPGLGDTAMYLCATSAEGFEQYFGPGTRLTVT.

The chain has TRBV5-1 and TRBJ2-1; TRBD1 matches 8 bases. CDR1 and CDR2 from the germline V gene are SGHRS and YFSETQ. The CDR3 totals 18 residues. With V trimmed by 0 bases and J by 6 bases, 14 bases remained unmatched. The chain's CDR3 is CASSLVTRTGWSTNEQFF. DNA for the CDR3: TGCGCCAGCAGCTTGGTCACCCGGACAGGGTGGTCGACCAATGAGCAGTTCTTC.

V and J are TRBV7-2 and TRBJ2-3, with D maybe TRBD1 (5 bases). Germline V gene data show CDR1 as SGHTA and CDR2 as FQGNSA. V gave up 0 bases and J gave up 8 bases, with 12 bases separating them. The CDR3 sequence is 14 residues long. The CDR3: CASSLAQGGGTQYF. The CDR3 bases are TGTGCCAGCAGCTTAGCCCAGGGCGGCGGTACGCAGTATTTT.

This clone has only one observation. The chain recombines TRBV18 with TRBJ1-5, with D unclear. Trimming removed 6 bases at V and 2 bases at J, with 8 bases between. Germline values: CDR1 KGHSH, CDR2 LQKENI. CDR3 length: 13 amino acids. In DNA, the CDR3 is TGTGCCAGCTCTCCCGCGGGCAATCAGCCCCAGCATTTT. Protein product: CASSPAGNQPQHF.

This clone was observed a single time. Here the CDR3 reads CASSQGKGAPNYGYTF. The CDR3 nucleotides are TGCGCCAGCAGCCAAGGTAAAGGGGCTCCTAACTATGGCTACACCTTC. V usage is TRBV4-3 and J usage is TRBJ1-2; D is possibly TRBD1 (5 bases). The CDR3 runs to 16 residues. The germline V and J ends were trimmed by 1 base and 0 bases, with 12 bases remaining between them. The germline gives CDR1 LGHNA, CDR2 YSLEER.

This clone was recorded only once. V gene TRBV5-1 combines with J gene TRBJ1-3, with 9 bases identical to TRBD1. CDR3 length equals 16 residues. Germline trimming cut 7 bases from V and 7 bases from J; bases unmatched to any gene: 15. The germline CDR1 and CDR2 sequences are SGHRS and YFSETQ. The CDR3 DNA follows: TGCGCCAGCGCCGGGACAGGGATGGGTCGGCCCAACACCATATATTTT. As protein: CASAGTGMGRPNTIYF. Based on the CDR3 plus reference TRBV5-1 and TRBJ1-3, the full variable domain is KAGVTQTPRYLIKTRGQQVTLSCSPISGHRSVSWYQQTPGQGLQFLFEYFSETQRNKGNFPGRFSGRQFSNSRSEMNVSTLELGDSALYLCASAGTGMGRPNTIYFGEGSWLTVV.

This chain uses TRBV5-4 with TRBJ1-2; 9 bases are shared with TRBD1. This CDR3 spans 14 amino acids. The germline V gene encodes CDR1 SGHNT and CDR2 YYREEE (reference sequence). J gave up 8 bases and V 0 bases, and 5 bases lay outside the gene matches. In DNA form, the CDR3 reads TGTGCCAGCAGCTTGGACAGGGGGCTACGAGGCTACACCTTC. This translates into CASSLDRGLRGYTF.

The chain recombines TRBV30 with TRBJ1-5, with D possibly matching TRBD1 (6 bases). Germline V CDR1 and CDR2: GTSNPN, SVGIG (reference sequence). Deletions cut 0 bases from V and 4 bases from J, with 13 bases between. The length of the CDR3 is 15 residues. In DNA form, the CDR3 reads TGTGCCTGGAGTGTACTGGGGGGCCGGAATCAGCCCCAGCATTTT. Its protein is CAWSVLGGRNQPQHF. Full variable domain (remainder filled in from reference TRBV30 and TRBJ1-5): SQTIHQWPATLVQPVGSPLSLECTVEGTSNPNLYWYRQAAGRGLQLLFYSVGIGQISSEVPQNLSASRPQDRQFILSSKKLLLSDSGFYLCAWSVLGGRNQPQHFGDGTRLSIL.

This clone has more than one count but fewer than ten. This chain joins TRBV10-1 and TRBJ1-4; 12 bases line up with TRBD1. J lost 8 bases, V lost 6 bases, and 10 bases had no gene match. Germline V gene sequence: CDR1 WNHNN, CDR2 SYGVQD (reference sequence). The CDR3 consists of 16 residues. Here the CDR3 DNA reads TGCGCCAGCAGACCGGGACAGGGGGCGATTGGGGAAAAACTGTTTTTT. It specifies CASRPGQGAIGEKLFF.

This chain uses TRBV7-9 with TRBJ2-7, with 7 nucleotides matching TRBD2. This CDR3 has 13 residues. The germline gives CDR1 SEHNR, CDR2 FQNEAQ (reference sequence). With V trimmed by 8 bases and J by 4 bases, 8 bases remained unmatched. The CDR3 nucleotides are TGTGCCAGCGGGGAGGGCCTCGATTACGAGCAGTACTTC. This translates into CASGEGLDYEQYF.

This clone appeared a few times. CDR3 region: CAWSRRYGYTF. The CDR3 nucleotides read TGTGCCTGGAGTAGAAGGTATGGCTACACCTTC. J is TRBJ1-2 and V is TRBV30; no definite D call. Germline CDR1 is GTSNPN and CDR2 is SVGIG (reference sequence). This CDR3 spans 11 amino acids. V lost 2 bases to trimming and J lost 5 bases, with 6 bases between them. Full variable domain (missing parts from reference TRBV30 and TRBJ1-2): SQTIHQWPATLVQPVGSPLSLECTVEGTSNPNLYWYRQAAGRGLQLLFYSVGIGQISSEVPQNLSASRPQDRQFILSSKKLLLSDSGFYLCAWSRRYGYTFGSGTRLTVV.

The chain is built from TRBV6-5 and TRBJ1-2; D is unresolved. The germline V gene encodes CDR1 MNHEY and CDR2 SVGAGI. This CDR3 comprises 13 residues. Trimming removed 6 bases from V and 7 bases from J, with 15 bases in between. The CDR3 DNA reads TGTGCCAGCAGAGTAACGGGAGGTAGTGGCTACACCTTC. Protein sequence: CASRVTGGSGYTF.

This clone was recorded only once. The rearrangement links TRBV7-2 to TRBJ1-1; no definite D call. The CDR3 runs 12 residues. Trimming pared 5 bases from V and 2 bases from J, leaving 6 bases between. CDR1 and CDR2 from the germline V gene are SGHTA and FQGNSA. The CDR3 protein is CASSLTNTEAFF. CDR3 sequence (DNA): TGTGCCAGCAGCCTGACAAACACTGAAGCTTTCTTT.

The chain combines TRBV5-1 with TRBJ2-7; D gene uncertain. V was trimmed by 4 bases and J by 3 bases, leaving 17 bases between them. Germline CDR1 reads SGHRS; CDR2 reads YFSETQ. This CDR3 region has 15 residues. This CDR3 reads CASSPRQGPVYEQYF. The CDR3 DNA reads TGCGCCAGCAGCCCCCGACAAGGGCCCGTCTACGAGCAGTACTTC.

The chain has TRBV5-8 and TRBJ1-2; 7 bases are a match to TRBD1. The CDR3 has 16 amino acids. CDR1 is SGHTS and CDR2 is YDEGEE in the germline V gene. The trim removed 4 bases at V and 5 bases at J, leaving 14 bases unmatched. The CDR3 nucleotides are TGTGCCAGCAGCACATTAGCGACAGGGCGTCCGTATGGCTACACCTTC. It specifies CASSTLATGRPYGYTF.

The chain couples TRBV6-5 to TRBJ1-2; D possibly corresponds to TRBD1 (6 bases). The V and J ends lost 5 bases and 0 bases respectively, with 13 bases between them. The CDR3 is 15 residues long. Germline lookup yields CDR1 MNHEY and CDR2 SVGAGI. CDR3 residues: CASSRTGTTNYGYTF. The CDR3 DNA reads TGTGCCAGCAGTCGCACCGGGACAACTAACTATGGCTACACCTTC.

V is TRBV11-3 and J is TRBJ2-5; 8 bases match TRBD2. With V trimmed by 5 bases and J by 10 bases, 9 bases remained unmatched. The germline V gene encodes CDR1 SGHNT and CDR2 YENEEA. CDR3 size: 13 residues. DNA of the CDR3: TGTGCCAGCAGCGAAAAGCGGGAGCTTCGCCAGTACTTC. It is translated as CASSEKRELRQYF.

The chain carries TRBV6-5 and TRBJ1-1; 9 positions agree with TRBD1. Trimming took 6 bases from V and 4 from J; bases not matched to a gene: 9. Germline values: CDR1 MNHEY, CDR2 SVGAGI. The CDR3 consists of 15 residues. The CDR3 DNA sequence: TGTGCCAGCAGGAACACCGGGACAGGGATCACTGAAGCTTTCTTT. This translates into CASRNTGTGITEAFF.

The CDR3 loop is CASSQEVRVNTEAFF. DNA for the CDR3: TGCGCCAGCAGCCAAGAAGTAAGAGTGAACACTGAAGCTTTCTTT. This chain uses TRBV4-1 with TRBJ1-1; D call uncertain. The CDR3 sequence is 15 residues long. CDR1 is MGHRA, CDR2 YSYEKL, per germline. The ends were cut back, 0 bases at V and 0 bases at J, with 8 bases in the middle.

This chain links TRBV7-2 with TRBJ1-5; unclear D gene. The germline gives CDR1 SGHTA, CDR2 FQGNSA. This CDR3 has 14 amino acids. V lost 3 bases to trimming and J lost 8 bases, with 14 bases between them. The CDR3 DNA follows: TGTGCCAGCAGCTTTTTAGGATCTCTCGAGCCCCAGCATTTT. It translates to CASSFLGSLEPQHF.

The genes are TRBV19 and TRBJ2-7; D uncertain. Germline loops: CDR1 LNHDA, CDR2 SQIVND (reference sequence). The CDR3 contains 11 residues. With 6 bases removed from V and 7 bases from J, the gap between germline ends came to 10 bases. The CDR3 is CASSTFWEQYF. DNA of the CDR3: TGTGCCAGTAGCACCTTCTGGGAGCAGTACTTC. Filled out from reference TRBV19 and TRBJ2-7, the complete variable domain reads DGGITQSPKYLFRKEGQNVTLSCEQNLNHDAMYWYRQDPGQGLRLIYYSQIVNDFQKGDIAEGYSVSREKKESFPLTVTSAQKNPTAFYLCASSTFWEQYFGPGTRLTVT.

The chain recombines TRBV14 with TRBJ2-1; D perhaps matches TRBD2 (6 bases). The CDR3 loop spans 16 amino acids. V was trimmed by 0 bases and J by 3 bases, leaving 12 bases between them. CDR1 is SGHDN, CDR2 FVKESK, per germline. As DNA, the CDR3 is TGTGCCAGCAGCCAAGATACGGGGGTAAACTACAATGAGCAGTTCTTC. Translating gives CASSQDTGVNYNEQFF.

The chain combines TRBV28 with TRBJ1-2, with unresolved D. Germline V lookup: CDR1 MDHEN, CDR2 SYDVKM. The CDR3 runs 13 residues. The V and J ends lost 7 bases and 0 bases respectively, with 9 bases between them. CDR3 residues: CASKPLANYGYTF. The CDR3 nucleotides read TGTGCCAGCAAACCCTTAGCTAACTATGGCTACACCTTC.

This chain links TRBV9 with TRBJ1-1; 7 bases are a match to TRBD1. Germline values: CDR1 SGDLS, CDR2 YYNGEE. The CDR3 covers 14 residues. The ends lost 4 bases at V and 1 base at J; junction bases unmatched: 4. This chain's CDR3 is CASSPGQRNTEAFF. The CDR3 coding sequence is TGTGCCAGCAGCCCGGGACAGCGGAACACTGAAGCTTTCTTT. Using reference TRBV9 and TRBJ1-1 for the parts outside the CDR3, the full variable domain is DSGVTQTPKHLITATGQRVTLRCSPRSGDLSVYWYQQSLDQGLQFLIQYYNGEERAKGNILERFSAQQFPDLHSELNLSSLELGDSALYFCASSPGQRNTEAFFGQGTRLTVV.